These 20 T cell receptor beta chains came from one sample sequenced in a study of Ad26.COV2.S vaccination and SARS-CoV-2 variants. Libraries were prepared by immunoSEQ multiplex PCR; TCRdb keeps only in-frame clonotypes and omits some of them. The sample includes roughly 400,000 clones, approximately 90% of them seen just once. Regarding treatment: about 20 received Ad26.COV2.S at low or high dose, single or two shots; roughly 5 received placebo; per-sample allocation not given. Material that was analyzed had been drawn on day 63 after the first vaccine or placebo injection. Material: peripheral blood, obtained in a trial of Ad26.COV2.S vaccine versus placebo. These receptors were collected from a person between 18 and 59 years old who received the Ad26.COV2.S COVID-19 vaccine or a placebo.

The chain uses TRBV15 and TRBJ2-7, with D perhaps being TRBD1 or TRBD2 (6 bases each). Germline V lookup: CDR1 LNHNV, CDR2 YYDKDF (reference sequence). The CDR3 covers 16 residues. Trimming left V 3 bases short and J 5 bases short, with 20 bases between. The CDR3 loop is CATSRDYREGRDEQYF. For the CDR3, the DNA is TGTGCCACCAGCAGGGACTACAGGGAAGGCCGGGACGAGCAGTACTTC.

The chain carries TRBV25-1 and TRBJ2-3; possibly TRBD1 or TRBD2 for D (6 bases each). Germline CDR1 is MGHDK and CDR2 is SYGVNS. The CDR3 is 14 residues long. The V and J ends lost 6 bases and 0 bases respectively, with 10 bases between them. The CDR3: CASRGGRSTDTQYF. CDR3 coding DNA: TGTGCCAGCAGGGGGGGCAGAAGCACAGATACGCAGTATTTT.

This chain uses TRBV11-3 with TRBJ2-3; D not certain. The V gene's germline CDR1 is SGHNT and CDR2 YENEEA. Trimming left V 5 bases short and J 10 bases short, with 10 bases between. CDR3 length: 11 residues. CDR3 coding DNA: TGTGCCAGCAGCGACAATGGTGCGCAGTATTTT. It codes for CASSDNGAQYF.

The gene calls are TRBV5-1 and TRBJ2-7; 10 bases line up with TRBD2. Germline CDR1 and CDR2: SGHRS and YFSETQ. V lost 0 bases and J lost 2; bases outside the gene matches: 2. The CDR3 covers 15 residues. DNA of the CDR3: TGCGCCAGCAGCTTGGATGGGACTAGCGCCTACGAGCAGTACTTC. Its translation: CASSLDGTSAYEQYF.

The chain couples TRBV6-1 to TRBJ2-5; TRBD2 aligns across 11 bases. There are 16 residues in the CDR3. After removal of 2 bases from V and 5 bases from J, the junction contained 7 bases not matched to a gene. CDR1 and CDR2 (germline): MNHNS, SASEGT. In DNA, the CDR3 is TGTGCCAGCAGTGAAAGTCTAGCGGGGGGTTGGGAGACCCAGTACTTC. Protein: CASSESLAGGWETQYF.

The chain is built from TRBV4-1 and TRBJ1-2; 8 nucleotides agree with TRBD1. The germline V gene has CDR1 MGHRA and CDR2 YSYEKL. The CDR3 has 15 residues. The V gene end was trimmed by 2 bases and the J gene end by 4 bases; junction bases not matched to a gene: 6. DNA for the CDR3: TGCGCCAGCAGCCAACCAGGGGGCAATTTCTATGGCTACACCTTC. Its protein product is CASSQPGGNFYGYTF.

V is TRBV28 and J is TRBJ2-2; 7 bases map to TRBD1. The CDR3 totals 15 residues. Unmatched junction bases numbered 7, after V lost 7 bases and J lost 2 bases. Germline values: CDR1 MDHEN, CDR2 SYDVKM. The CDR3 DNA reads as TGTGCCAGCAATCGACAGGGTTCTAACACCGGGGAGCTGTTTTTT. Translation: CASNRQGSNTGELFF.

This chain links TRBV7-9 with TRBJ2-3; D ambiguous. Germline assignment: CDR1 SEHNR and CDR2 FQNEAQ (reference sequence). The CDR3 consists of 15 residues. Trimming took 0 bases from V and 2 from J, leaving 9 bases between them. In nucleotides, the CDR3 is TGTGCCAGCAGCTTAGCGTTTGGTACCACAGATACGCAGTATTTT. Translated, it gives CASSLAFGTTDTQYF.

The CDR3 DNA follows: TGTGCCAGCAGCTCTGGACAGGGTCTTGAAAAACTGTTTTTT. Protein sequence: CASSSGQGLEKLFF. The chain employs TRBV7-2 and TRBJ1-4; 8 bases agree with TRBD1. CDR1 is SGHTA and CDR2 is FQGNSA in the germline V gene. The J segment lost 7 bases and the V segment lost 4 bases, leaving 5 bases of the junction unmatched. The CDR3 length is 14 residues.

This clone was recorded once. The rearrangement uses TRBV5-1 and TRBJ1-3; 8 bases fit TRBD1. With V trimmed by 4 bases and J by 4 bases, 4 bases remained unmatched. Germline loops: CDR1 SGHRS, CDR2 YFSETQ. The CDR3 sequence is 14 residues long. CDR3 in amino acids: CASSPGGAGNTIYF. CDR3 nucleotides: TGCGCCAGCAGCCCAGGGGGCGCGGGAAACACCATATATTTT. Variable domain in full (rest from reference TRBV5-1 and TRBJ1-3): KAGVTQTPRYLIKTRGQQVTLSCSPISGHRSVSWYQQTPGQGLQFLFEYFSETQRNKGNFPGRFSGRQFSNSRSEMNVSTLELGDSALYLCASSPGGAGNTIYFGEGSWLTVV.

This sequence joins TRBV3-1 (or the pseudogene TRBV3-2) and TRBJ2-3; no reliable D call. Per the germline V gene, CDR1 is LGHDT and CDR2 is YNNKEL (reference sequence). The CDR3 length is 14 residues. Trimming removed 2 bases from V and 4 bases from J, with 10 bases in between. In nucleotides, the CDR3 is TGTGCCAGCAGCCAAATTAATAGGCCAGATACGCAGTATTTT. Its translation: CASSQINRPDTQYF.

V is TRBV6-5 and J is TRBJ1-5, with 7 bases fitting TRBD1. The germline V gene has CDR1 MNHEY and CDR2 SVGAGI. This CDR3 comprises 15 residues. The V gene end was trimmed by 6 bases and the J gene end by 4 bases; junction bases not matched to a gene: 9. For the CDR3, the DNA is TGTGCCAGCAGACCCCCGGGACAGAGGAATCAGCCCCAGCATTTT. Protein sequence: CASRPPGQRNQPQHF.

The V call is TRBV28, the J call TRBJ2-5; 9 bases are a match to TRBD1. Trimming at V came to 4 bases and at J to 5 bases, leaving 5 bases not matched to a gene. CDR1 is MDHEN, CDR2 SYDVKM, per germline. This CDR3 has 14 amino acids. The CDR3 DNA sequence: TGTGCCAGCAGTTATAGGACAGGGGAGGAGACCCAGTACTTC. Translated, it gives CASSYRTGEETQYF.

The V call is TRBV29-1, the J call TRBJ2-3, with D perhaps TRBD2 (5 bases). The CDR3 runs to 14 residues. V was shortened by 1 base and J by 6 bases, with 14 bases between the two germline ends. Germline assignment: CDR1 SQVTM and CDR2 ANQGSEA. CDR3 sequence reads: CSVEGHGGGDTQYF. DNA for the CDR3: TGCAGCGTTGAAGGCCACGGCGGCGGGGATACGCAGTATTTT.

This sequence joins TRBV5-6 and TRBJ1-5, with no clear D. Looked up from germline, CDR1 is SGHDT and CDR2 is YYEEEE. The CDR3 loop spans 14 amino acids. With 0 bases removed from V and 0 bases from J, the gap between germline ends came to 4 bases. CDR3 DNA sequence: TGTGCCAGCAGCTTGGGCACTAGCAATCAGCCCCAGCATTTT. This translates into CASSLGTSNQPQHF.

This chain joins TRBV24-1 and TRBJ1-2; weak D call: TRBD1 (5 bases). The CDR3 totals 14 residues. Per germline, CDR1 KGHDR and CDR2 SFDVKD. The V gene lost 7 bases and the J gene lost 0 bases, with 11 bases spanning the gap. The chain's CDR3 is CATRARDANYGYTF. CDR3 nucleotide sequence: TGTGCCACCAGAGCCAGGGATGCTAACTATGGCTACACCTTC.

V is TRBV7-8 and J is TRBJ2-4; D unresolved. The CDR3 spans 18 residues. Germline V lookup: CDR1 SGHVS, CDR2 FQNEAQ. V was trimmed by 4 bases and J by 0 bases, leaving 19 bases between them. The DNA for the CDR3 is TGTGCCAGCAGCTCCACAACAGACCTTACCATAGCCAAAAACATTCAGTACTTC. This translates into CASSSTTDLTIAKNIQYF.

This clone was seen more than once but under ten times. J is TRBJ1-2 and V is TRBV7-9; a weak D match, TRBD1 (5 bases). Trimming pared 4 bases from V and 8 bases from J, leaving 23 bases between. Looked up from germline, CDR1 is SEHNR and CDR2 is FQNEAQ (reference sequence). CDR3 size: 16 residues. The CDR3 protein is CASSSPEMDGTRGYTF. CDR3 in DNA: TGTGCCAGCAGCTCCCCTGAAATGGACGGGACCAGAGGCTACACCTTC. Full variable domain (rest looked up from reference TRBV7-9 and TRBJ1-2): DTGVSQNPRHKITKRGQNVTFRCDPISEHNRLYWYRQTLGQGPEFLTYFQNEAQLEKSRLLSDRFSAERPKGSFSTLEIQRTEQGDSAMYLCASSSPEMDGTRGYTFGSGTRLTVV.

V usage is TRBV12-3 or TRBV12-4 and J usage is TRBJ2-2; D not certain. The germline V and J ends were trimmed by 6 bases and 5 bases, with 10 bases remaining between them. The CDR3 extends over 13 amino acids. The CDR3 protein is CASSRMTTGELFF. The DNA of the CDR3 is TGTGCCAGCAGCCGAATGACAACCGGGGAGCTGTTTTTT.

The chain combines TRBV24-1 with TRBJ2-3; maybe TRBD1 (5 bases). CDR3 length equals 15 residues. V lost 5 bases, J lost 1 base, and 12 bases lay in between. Per the germline V gene, CDR1 is KGHDR and CDR2 is SFDVKD. CDR3 coding DNA: TGTGCCACCAGTGCCACGACAGACCGCACAGATACGCAGTATTTT. Translation gives CATSATTDRTDTQYF.